The 10 T cell receptor beta chains in this list originate from one sample, sequenced in a study of blood T cells in healthy people across ages. Combining a sample-barcoded 5' primer with a J-beta primer mix, a second PCR ran for roughly 7 to 11 cycles. TCRdb reanalysed the 5' RACE reads using MiXCR and keeps one entry per CDR3 protein. Of some 760,000 distinct CDR3 sequences in the sample, 20% to 25% were seen once. These records were also assigned to another study, of T cells of mothers and their children.

The sequenced sample was blood. The source is a boy aged 5 to 17 in good health.

This chain joins TRBV24-1 and TRBJ1-1; D is possibly TRBD1 (5 bases). The CDR3 length is 13 residues. Germline V CDR1 and CDR2: KGHDR, SFDVKD. The V end was cut by 5 bases, the J end by 1 base, with 7 bases between. CDR3 bases: TGTGCCACCAGTGTAGGGGAGAACACTGAAGCTTTCTTT. Translated, it gives CATSVGENTEAFF.

The chain combines TRBV3-1 with TRBJ1-5, with no clear D. The CDR3 extends over 15 amino acids. CDR1 is LGHDT, CDR2 YNNKEL, per germline (reference sequence). V lost 3 bases to trimming and J lost 1 base, with 10 bases between them. This CDR3 reads CASSQSLWSNQPQHF. The CDR3 nucleotides read TGTGCCAGCAGCCAGAGTCTGTGGAGCAATCAGCCCCAGCATTTT. The full variable domain, its missing parts supplied by reference TRBV3-1 and TRBJ1-5, is DTAVSQTPKYLVTQMGNDKSIKCEQNLGHDTMYWYKQDSKKFLKIMFSYNNKELIINETVPNRFSPKSPDKAHLNLHINSLELGDSAVYFCASSQSLWSNQPQHFGDGTRLSIL.

This clonotype has ten or more counts. This rearrangement joins TRBV29-1 to TRBJ2-5, with a tentative D call TRBD2 (6 bases). The V and J ends lost 2 bases and 1 base respectively, with 14 bases between them. The CDR3 covers 15 residues. Germline CDR1 SQVTM, CDR2 ANQGSEA. CDR3 DNA: TGCAGCGTTGAATTGAAGCGGGTCCTCCAAGAGACCCAGTACTTC. It is translated as CSVELKRVLQETQYF.

The chain is built from TRBV27 and TRBJ2-1, with TRBD2 matching over 8 bases. V gave up 7 bases and J gave up 0 bases; unmatched junction bases: 5. Germline assignment: CDR1 MNHEY and CDR2 SMNVEV (reference sequence). This CDR3 has 15 amino acids. The CDR3 protein is CASKIAGSSYNEQFF. For the CDR3, the DNA is TGTGCCAGCAAAATAGCGGGGAGCTCCTACAATGAGCAGTTCTTC.

Only a few counts were recorded for this clonotype. The gene calls are TRBV28 and TRBJ2-5, with 12 bases that match TRBD2. CDR1 MDHEN and CDR2 SYDVKM come from the germline V gene. The CDR3 is made up of 15 amino acids. Trimming cost V 6 bases and J 7 bases; bases outside gene matches: 9. The CDR3: CASSLLAGGLGTQYF. CDR3 nucleotides: TGTGCCAGCAGCCTACTAGCGGGAGGTCTCGGGACCCAGTACTTC. The full variable domain, in which reference TRBV28 and TRBJ2-5 provide the parts outside the CDR3, is DVKVTQSSRYLVKRTGEKVFLECVQDMDHENMFWYRQDPGLGLRLIYFSYDVKMKEKGDIPEGYSVSREKKERFSLILESASTNQTSMYLCASSLLAGGLGTQYFGPGTRLLVL.

The CDR3 nucleotides are TGTGCCAGCAGCTCCCCAATCGGACAGGGTAACACTGAAGCTTTCTTT. It encodes CASSSPIGQGNTEAFF. The rearrangement joins TRBV7-2 to TRBJ1-1, with 8 bases fitting TRBD1. Germline assignment: CDR1 SGHTA and CDR2 FQGNSA. Trimming removed 4 bases from V and 2 bases from J; junction bases left unmatched: 9. The CDR3 runs to 16 residues.

This sequence joins TRBV6-6 and TRBJ2-1; D remains ambiguous. The CDR3 extends over 11 amino acids. Germline CDR1 reads MNHNY; CDR2 reads SVGAGI (reference sequence). Deletions cut 2 bases from V and 8 bases from J, with 4 bases between. CDR3 residues: CASSYMDEQFF. In DNA, the CDR3 is TGTGCCAGCAGTTACATGGATGAGCAGTTCTTC.

A few counts support this clonotype. This chain connects TRBV29-1 to TRBJ2-5, with unresolved D. In germline, CDR1 is SQVTM, CDR2 ANQGSEA. The CDR3 is 12 residues long. V lost 5 bases, J lost 5 bases, and 12 bases lay in between. This chain's CDR3 is CSVRSDRETQYF. The CDR3 nucleotides read TGCAGCGTTCGCAGCGATCGGGAGACCCAGTACTTC.

The table lists this clonotype with a few counts. This sequence joins TRBV4-1 and TRBJ2-5; tentative D call: TRBD2 (6 bases). Germline V lookup: CDR1 MGHRA, CDR2 YSYEKL. V was pared by 1 base and J by 4 bases, with 10 bases between. The CDR3 runs to 14 residues. The CDR3 region is CASSQALGGETQYF. The CDR3 DNA reads TGCGCCAGCAGCCAAGCTCTCGGGGGAGAGACCCAGTACTTC.

The table lists this clonotype with a few counts. V and J are TRBV9 and TRBJ2-7; a possible D gene is TRBD2 (6 bases). Germline-derived CDR1 and CDR2 are SGDLS and YYNGEE. This CDR3 is 15 amino acids long. Trimming removed 4 bases at V and 2 bases at J, with 16 bases between. The CDR3 is CASSPGGQMAYEQYF. Written as DNA, the CDR3 is TGTGCCAGCAGCCCCGGAGGGCAAATGGCCTACGAGCAGTACTTC.